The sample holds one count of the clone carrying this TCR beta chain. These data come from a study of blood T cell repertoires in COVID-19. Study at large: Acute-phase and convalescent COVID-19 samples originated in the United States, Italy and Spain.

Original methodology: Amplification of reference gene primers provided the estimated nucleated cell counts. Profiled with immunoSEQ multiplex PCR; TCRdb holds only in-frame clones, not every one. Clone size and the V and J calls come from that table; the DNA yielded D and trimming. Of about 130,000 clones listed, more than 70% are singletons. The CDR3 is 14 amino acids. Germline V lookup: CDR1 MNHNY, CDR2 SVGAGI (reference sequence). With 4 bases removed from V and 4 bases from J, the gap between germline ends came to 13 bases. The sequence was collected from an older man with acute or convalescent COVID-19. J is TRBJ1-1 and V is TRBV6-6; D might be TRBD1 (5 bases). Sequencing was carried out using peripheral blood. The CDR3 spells CASSFAQGGTEAFF. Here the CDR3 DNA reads TGTGCCAGCAGTTTTGCTCAGGGTGGCACTGAAGCTTTCTTT.